This T cell receptor beta chain derives from a study of blood T cell repertoires in COVID-19. Libraries were prepared by immunoSEQ multiplex PCR; TCRdb keeps only in-frame clonotypes and omits some of them. The data hold under 250,000 clones, with 80% to 95% observed a single time. The germline V gene has CDR1 SGDLS and CDR2 YYNGEE. V was shortened by 3 bases and J by 9 bases, with 10 bases between the two germline ends. The CDR3 totals 12 residues. The sample taken for sequencing was peripheral blood. This clonotype was obtained from a man aged 55 to 69 with COVID-19, enrolled during active disease. The gene calls are TRBV9 and TRBJ2-4; maybe TRBD1 (6 bases). CDR3 in amino acids: CASSGPGAIQYF. The CDR3 nucleotides read TGTGCCAGCAGCGGACCAGGGGCCATTCAGTACTTC.